This TCR beta chain was captured by sequencing in a study of blood T cell repertoires in COVID-19. Study information: Sites in the United States, Italy and Spain provided acute and convalescent COVID-19 samples.

The protocol was immunoSEQ multiplex PCR, while the TCRdb copy is restricted to in-frame clones and leaves out a portion. The sample holds 310,000 or so clones; about nine tenths are singletons and the top ten take about 8.9%. Individuals aged about 18 to 100 years were recruited from about two dozen US areas. Input material: PBMCs or T cells enriched from blood (not recorded which). This clonotype was sampled from a young woman who had recovered from COVID-19.

Here the CDR3 reads CASSGGSPYYGYTF. In DNA form, the CDR3 reads TGTGCCAGCAGTGGGGGCAGTCCCTACTATGGCTACACCTTC. The V and J genes are TRBV9 and TRBJ1-2, with D perhaps matching TRBD1 (6 bases). This CDR3 contains 14 residues. Germline CDR1 is SGDLS and CDR2 is YYNGEE. V lost 5 bases and J 3 bases, leaving 14 bases between the germline ends.